The TCR beta chain under discussion was sequenced for a study of shared clonotypes between healthy human individuals. Study-level results: Some naive CD4 clonotypes, 5% to 5.5%, turned up in common across a handful of donors. The rarefaction results pointed to incomplete sorted-subset sequencing despite large depth. The authors expected sequencing depth to affect clonotype sharing among donors.

Comment on this clone: What it recognizes is unknown.

The germline V and J ends were trimmed by 3 bases and 6 bases, with 17 bases remaining between them. The CDR3 loop spans 15 amino acids. Per the germline V gene, CDR1 is SGHTA and CDR2 is FQGNSA. The naive CD8 fraction comprised CD45RO-negative cells positively selected for CCR7 and excluded terminally differentiated effector memory CD45RA+ cells. The assay ran at deep level. Using immunoSEQ multiplex PCR, the repertoire was profiled, and TCRdb retains in-frame clones only, with some absent. This table holds approximately 1.9 million clones, approximately 92% found once. The sequence derives from a man aged 18 to 30 in good health. Some clones in this sample may be carry-over from other donors' samples. The chain carries TRBV7-2 and TRBJ1-1; D gene unclear. What was sequenced was naive CD8+ T cells from PBMCs. CDR3 bases: TGTGCCAGCAGCTTTCGTACGTTGACACGGGCTGAAGCTTTCTTT. Residues: CASSFRTLTRAEAFF.